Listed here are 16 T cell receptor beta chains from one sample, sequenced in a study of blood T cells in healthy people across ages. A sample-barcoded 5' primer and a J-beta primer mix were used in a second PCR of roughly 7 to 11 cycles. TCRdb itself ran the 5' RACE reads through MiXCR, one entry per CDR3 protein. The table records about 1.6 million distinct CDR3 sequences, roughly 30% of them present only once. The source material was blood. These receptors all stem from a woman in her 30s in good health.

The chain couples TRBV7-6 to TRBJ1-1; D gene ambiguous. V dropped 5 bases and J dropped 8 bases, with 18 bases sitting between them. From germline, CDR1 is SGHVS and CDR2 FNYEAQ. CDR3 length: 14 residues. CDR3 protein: CASSPPSSPYEAFF. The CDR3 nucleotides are TGTGCCAGCAGCCCACCCTCCTCCCCTTACGAAGCTTTCTTT.

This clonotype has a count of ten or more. The CDR3: CSVDLATDTQYF. The DNA for the CDR3 is TGCAGCGTTGACCTAGCCACAGATACGCAGTATTTT. The chain joins TRBV29-1 to TRBJ2-3, with D perhaps matching TRBD2 (5 bases). The CDR3 is made up of 12 amino acids. CDR1 and CDR2 (germline): SQVTM, ANQGSEA. Between the trimmed V and J ends, which lost 3 bases and 2 bases, there was a span of 6 bases.

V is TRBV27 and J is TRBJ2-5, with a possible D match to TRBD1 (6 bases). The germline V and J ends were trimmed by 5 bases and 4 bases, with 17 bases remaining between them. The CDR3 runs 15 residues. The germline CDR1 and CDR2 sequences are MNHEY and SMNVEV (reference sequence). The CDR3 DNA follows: TGTGCCAGCAGTCCAGGGGCCTTAGAAAGAGAGACCCAGTACTTC. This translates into CASSPGALERETQYF.

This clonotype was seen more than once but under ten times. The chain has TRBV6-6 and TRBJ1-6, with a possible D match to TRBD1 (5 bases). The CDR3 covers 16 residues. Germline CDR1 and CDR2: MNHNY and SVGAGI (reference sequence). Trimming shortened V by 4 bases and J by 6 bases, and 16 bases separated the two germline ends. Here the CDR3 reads CASSFLSAGPNSPLHF. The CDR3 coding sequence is TGTGCCAGCAGTTTTCTCTCGGCAGGGCCTAATTCACCCCTCCACTTT.

The CDR3 sequence is CASSPGGQYYEQYF. The CDR3 DNA reads TGTGCCAGCAGCCCCGGAGGACAGTACTACGAGCAGTACTTC. The rearrangement links TRBV27 to TRBJ2-7, with a weak D call TRBD1 (6 bases). The CDR3 sequence is 14 residues long. The germline V gene has CDR1 MNHEY and CDR2 SMNVEV (reference sequence). V shed 6 bases and J shed 3 bases, with 15 bases lying between them.

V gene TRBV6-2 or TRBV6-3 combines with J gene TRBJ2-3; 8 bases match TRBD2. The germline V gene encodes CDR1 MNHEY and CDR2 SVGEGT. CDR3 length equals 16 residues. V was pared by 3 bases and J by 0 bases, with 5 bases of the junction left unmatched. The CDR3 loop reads CASSYGGGTSTDTQYF. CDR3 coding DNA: TGTGCCAGCAGTTATGGCGGGGGGACCAGCACAGATACGCAGTATTTT.

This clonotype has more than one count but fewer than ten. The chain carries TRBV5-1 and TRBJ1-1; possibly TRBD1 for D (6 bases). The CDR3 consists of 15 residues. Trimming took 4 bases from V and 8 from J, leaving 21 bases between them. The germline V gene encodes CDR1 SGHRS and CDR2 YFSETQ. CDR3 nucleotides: TGCGCCAGCAGCAGAGAGGGGGGCCCCTGGTTAGAAGCTTTCTTT. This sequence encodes CASSREGGPWLEAFF.

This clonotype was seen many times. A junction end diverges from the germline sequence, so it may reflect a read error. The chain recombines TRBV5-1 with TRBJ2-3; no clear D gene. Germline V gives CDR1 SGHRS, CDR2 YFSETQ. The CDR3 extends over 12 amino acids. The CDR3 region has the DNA TGTGCCAGCAGTGGGGGCACAGATACGCAGTATTTT. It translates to CASSGGTDTQYF.

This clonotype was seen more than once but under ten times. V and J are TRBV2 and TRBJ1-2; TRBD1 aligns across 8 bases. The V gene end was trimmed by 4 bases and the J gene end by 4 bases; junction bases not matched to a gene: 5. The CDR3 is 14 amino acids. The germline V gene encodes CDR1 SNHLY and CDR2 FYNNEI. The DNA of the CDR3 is TGTGCCAGCAGTGGGACAGGGAAGACCTATGGCTACACCTTC. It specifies CASSGTGKTYGYTF.

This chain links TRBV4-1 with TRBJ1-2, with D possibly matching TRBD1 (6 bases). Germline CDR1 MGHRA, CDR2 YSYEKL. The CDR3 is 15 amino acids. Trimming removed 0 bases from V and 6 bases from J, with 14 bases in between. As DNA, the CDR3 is TGCGCCAGCAGCCAAGATAGAACAGGGACAAATGGCTACACCTTC. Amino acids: CASSQDRTGTNGYTF.

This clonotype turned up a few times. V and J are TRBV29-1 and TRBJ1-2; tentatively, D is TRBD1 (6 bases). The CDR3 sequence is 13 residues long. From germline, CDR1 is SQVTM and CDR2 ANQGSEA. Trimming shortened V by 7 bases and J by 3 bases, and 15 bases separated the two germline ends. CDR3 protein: CSGKGGEDYGYTF. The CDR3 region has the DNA TGCAGCGGAAAGGGGGGCGAGGACTATGGCTACACCTTC. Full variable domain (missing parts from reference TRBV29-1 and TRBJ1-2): SAVISQKPSRDICQRGTSLTIQCQVDSQVTMMFWYRQQPGQSLTLIATANQGSEATYESGFVIDKFPISRPNLTFSTLTVSNMSPEDSSIYLCSGKGGEDYGYTFGSGTRLTVV.

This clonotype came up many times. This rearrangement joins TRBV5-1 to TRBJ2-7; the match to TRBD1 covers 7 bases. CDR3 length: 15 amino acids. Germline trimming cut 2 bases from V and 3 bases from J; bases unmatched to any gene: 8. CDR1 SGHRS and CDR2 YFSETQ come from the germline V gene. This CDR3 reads CASSFDREMIYEQYF. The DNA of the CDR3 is TGCGCCAGCAGCTTCGACAGGGAGATGATCTACGAGCAGTACTTC.

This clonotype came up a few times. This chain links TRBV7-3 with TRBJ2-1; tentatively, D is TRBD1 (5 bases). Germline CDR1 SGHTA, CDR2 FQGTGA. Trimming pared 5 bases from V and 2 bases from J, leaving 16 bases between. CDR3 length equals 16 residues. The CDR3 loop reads CASSPIGALAYNEQFF. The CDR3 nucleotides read TGTGCCAGCAGCCCCATTGGGGCGCTTGCCTACAATGAGCAGTTCTTC. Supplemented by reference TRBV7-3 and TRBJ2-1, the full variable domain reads GAGVSQTPSNKVTEKGKYVELRCDPISGHTALYWYRQSLGQGPEFLIYFQGTGAADDSGLPNDRFFAVRPEGSVSTLKIQRTERGDSAVYLCASSPIGALAYNEQFFGPGTRLTVL.

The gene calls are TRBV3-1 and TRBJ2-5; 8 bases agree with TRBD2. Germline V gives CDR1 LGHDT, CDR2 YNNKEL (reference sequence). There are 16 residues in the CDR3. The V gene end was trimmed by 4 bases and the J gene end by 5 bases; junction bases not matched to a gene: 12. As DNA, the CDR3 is TGTGCCAGCAGCCGAGTCTCAAGCGGGGGCGGTGAGACCCAGTACTTC. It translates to CASSRVSSGGGETQYF.

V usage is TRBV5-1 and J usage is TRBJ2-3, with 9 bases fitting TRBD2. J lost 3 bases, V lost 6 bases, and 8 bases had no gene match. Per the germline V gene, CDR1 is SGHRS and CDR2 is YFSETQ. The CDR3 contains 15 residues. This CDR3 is CASKSSGVGTDTQYF. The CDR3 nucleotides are TGCGCCAGCAAGTCTAGCGGGGTTGGGACAGATACGCAGTATTTT.

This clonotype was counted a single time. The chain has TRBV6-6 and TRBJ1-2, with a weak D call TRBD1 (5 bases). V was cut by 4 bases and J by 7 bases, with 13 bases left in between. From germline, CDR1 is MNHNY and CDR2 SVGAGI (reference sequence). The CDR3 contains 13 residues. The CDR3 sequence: CASSFISGTGYTF. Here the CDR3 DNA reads TGTGCCAGCAGTTTTATATCAGGGACTGGCTACACCTTC.